This TCR beta chain appears in the sequencing data of a study of shared clonotypes between healthy human individuals (dated by TCRdb to 2020 to 2022). Broadly, across the study: The cohort included a few men and two women between 18 and 49 years of age. For each donor, CD4 naive and CD4 memory were each given three plates, CD8 naive was given two plates, and CD8 memory was given one plate. To estimate repertoire size and how much clonotypes are shared between individuals, the study performed deep sequencing of blood TCR repertoires from roughly five healthy adults. Different laboratories and diverse techniques were used to prepare libraries and sequence TCR repertoires, to increase sequencing depth and limit assay-specific biases. Between about 0.85 and 9.5 billion PBMCs per donor were obtained by leukapheresis.

This clone has only one observation. Its antigen target is currently unknown. A much larger clone differs from this one at a single base, so this may be a read error. The junction carries 0 bases between V and J, which are trimmed by 5 bases and 2 bases respectively. The cysteine opens and the phenylalanine closes a CDR3 of 10 amino acids. CDR3 DNA only is kept here, 30 bases in frame from base 1. CDR1 SGHAT and CDR2 FQNNGV are derived from the germline V gene. The donors were healthy, HIV-negative adults with no recently reported acute infections or vaccinations. Every donor was a Caucasian adult living in Nashville, Tennessee, USA. CD4+ T cells were enriched through magnetic negative selection, after which naive cells were positively selected on CD45RA and the remaining negative fraction served as the memory subset. Blood was obtained by leukapheresis, after which PBMCs were separated by Ficoll-Histopaque density gradient centrifugation and cryopreserved in liquid nitrogen vapor phase. Analytical flow cytometry was used to check the purity and quantity of each magnetically sorted T cell population. Genomic DNA was isolated from each sorted fraction and quantified by UV absorbance on a Nanodrop 2000c.

Overall study outcomes, separate from this receptor: Sharing across a few donors was observed for around 4.8% of naive CD4, 3.5% of naive CD8, 2.3% of memory CD4, and approximately 0.41% of memory CD8 clonotypes. Pairwise subsampling indicated that sequencing depth was expected to affect the degree of clonotype sharing among donors. Sampling was limited to blood, and TCR repertoires in tissue likely differ from TCR repertoires in blood. Because the study included a small number of donors, the genetic and exposure-history diversity represented was limited. Compared with non-shared clonotypes, the clonotypes found in all four sorted-subset donors had higher generation probabilities. Rarefaction of sorted-subset datasets indicated incomplete sequencing despite the large sequencing depth. Naive subsets generally had larger estimated clonotype richness than memory subsets.

TCR CDR3 regions were amplified from genomic DNA by multiplex PCR using the deep immunoSEQ assay. For each cell subset, the extracted genomic DNA was distributed evenly across all wells of several immunoSEQ 96-well plates, and each plate served as one replicate. For sorted subsets, each replicate PCR was loaded with about 0.2 ug genomic DNA, equivalent to 30,000 to 35,000 T cell genomes. The purified libraries were quantified using a Qubit 3.0 fluorometer, sized with a Bioanalyzer 2100, and then quantified again using the KAPA Library Quantification kit. A separate single-read 150-cycle Illumina NextSeq 550 flow cell was used to sequence each immunoSEQ 96-well plate. The original methods were these. Because only junctional sequences without quality scores were contained in the immunoSEQ output, filtering matching that applied to full-length reads could not be performed. To assign V/J genes and CDR3, sequences were annotated against IMGT germline references using PyIR, a Python wrapper for IgBLAST v1.9. Reads were filtered out if the reads had weak V/J assignments (E-value above 1e-6), no CDR3, stop codons, out-of-frame junctions, or ambiguous translated residues. V3J clonotypes were defined as sequences sharing an identical inferred V gene, J gene, and CDR3 amino acid sequence. Percentage overlap between repertoires was calculated by dividing the number of shared unique clonotypes by the size of the smaller repertoire. Repertoire richness was assessed with RTK rarefaction, the Chao1 estimator, and Recon v2.1 estimates of unobserved clonotypes. For all TCRbeta clonotypes obtained by the gDNA method from a few donors, generation probabilities were computed with OLGA. Imported from immuneACCESS, the table was reduced by TCRdb to in-frame sequences with V and J called. These copies leave out some clones; in studies compared against another copy, an unresolved V gene accounts for under half, and the cause of the remainder is not known. Clone size and V and J calls were adopted from that table, with D and trimming inferred from the DNA. This sample has about 980,000 clones in its table, and approximately 76% of those were observed once. Over 1.3% of the sample lies in the top ten.

The sequence was obtained from a man younger than 35 in good health. This chain joins TRBV11-2 to TRBJ2-5; a confident D gene designation cannot be given. Sequenced: memory CD4+ T cells sorted from blood. The cell subset or site label, read with the paper, signifies: CD45RA-negative fraction. The DNA sequence is TGTGCCAGCAGCCAAGAGACCCAGTACTTC. It specifies CASSQETQYF.